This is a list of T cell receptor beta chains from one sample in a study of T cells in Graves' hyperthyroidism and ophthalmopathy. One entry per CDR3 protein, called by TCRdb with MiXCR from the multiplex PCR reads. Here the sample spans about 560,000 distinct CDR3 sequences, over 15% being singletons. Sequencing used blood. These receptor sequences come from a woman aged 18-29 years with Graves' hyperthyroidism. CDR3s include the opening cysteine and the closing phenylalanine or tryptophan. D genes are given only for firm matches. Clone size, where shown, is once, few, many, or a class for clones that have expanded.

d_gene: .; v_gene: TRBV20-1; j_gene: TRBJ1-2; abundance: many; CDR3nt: TGCAGTGCTACAGGGGCTAACTATGGCTACACCTTC; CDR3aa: CSATGANYGYTF
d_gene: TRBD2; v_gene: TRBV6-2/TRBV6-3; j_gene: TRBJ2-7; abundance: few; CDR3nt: TGTGCCAGCAGGAGGGCTAGCGGGGGAGTTTCCTCCTACGAGCAGTACTTC; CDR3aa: CASRRASGGVSSYEQYF
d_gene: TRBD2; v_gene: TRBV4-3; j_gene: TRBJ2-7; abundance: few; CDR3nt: TGCGCCAGCAGCCAAGATAGGCTAGCGCCTTTAATCGGGAGGTCCTACGAGCAGTACTTC; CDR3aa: CASSQDRLAPLIGRSYEQYF
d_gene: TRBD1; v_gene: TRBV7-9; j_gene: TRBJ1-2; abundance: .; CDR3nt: TGTGCCAGCAGCGAGGACAGGGAGGATGGCTACACCTTC; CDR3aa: CASSEDREDGYTF
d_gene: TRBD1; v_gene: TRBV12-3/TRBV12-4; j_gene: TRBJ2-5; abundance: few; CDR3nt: TGTGCCAGCAGACTTGGGACAGAAGAGACCCAGTACTTC; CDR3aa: CASRLGTEETQYF
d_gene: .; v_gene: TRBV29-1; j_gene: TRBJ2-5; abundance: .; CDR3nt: TGCAGCGTTCAGGGGGGTCGGGTAGAGACCCAGTACTTC; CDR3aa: CSVQGGRVETQYF
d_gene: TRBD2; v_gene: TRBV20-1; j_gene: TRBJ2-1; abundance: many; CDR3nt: TGCAGTGCTAGAGGGCTAGCGGGGGACCCCGTGGGGAATGAGCAGTTCTTC; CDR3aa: CSARGLAGDPVGNEQFF
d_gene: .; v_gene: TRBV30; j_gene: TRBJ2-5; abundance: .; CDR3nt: TGTGCCTGGAATTACGCGGGGCTCCAAGAGACCCAGTACTTC; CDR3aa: CAWNYAGLQETQYF
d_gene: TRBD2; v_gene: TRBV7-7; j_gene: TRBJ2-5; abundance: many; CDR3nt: TGTGCCAGCAGCCCCCGACTAGCGGGAGGGGAGACCCAGTACTTC; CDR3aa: CASSPRLAGGETQYF
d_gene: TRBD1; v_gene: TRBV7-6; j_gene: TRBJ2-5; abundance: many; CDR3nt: TGTGCCAGCAGCCGACAGGGGGCAAGAGAGACCCAGTACTTC; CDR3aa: CASSRQGARETQYF
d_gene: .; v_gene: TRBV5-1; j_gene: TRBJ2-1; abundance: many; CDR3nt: TGCGCCAGCAGCTTGGCCCGGGGATCCTACAATGAGCAGTTCTTC; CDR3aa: CASSLARGSYNEQFF
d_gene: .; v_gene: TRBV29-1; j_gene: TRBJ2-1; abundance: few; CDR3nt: TGCAGCGTTTATACCGGGACCGTCTCCTACAATGAGCAGTTCTTC; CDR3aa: CSVYTGTVSYNEQFF
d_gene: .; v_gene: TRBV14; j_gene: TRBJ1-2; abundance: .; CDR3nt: TGTGCCAGCAGCGTCAGGTCATTCTATGGCTACACCTTC; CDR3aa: CASSVRSFYGYTF
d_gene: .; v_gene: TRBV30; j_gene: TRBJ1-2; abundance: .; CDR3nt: TGTGCCTTGTGGCGGGGGGATGGCTACACCTTC; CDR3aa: CALWRGDGYTF
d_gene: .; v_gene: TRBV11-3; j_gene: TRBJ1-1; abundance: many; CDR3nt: TGTGCCAGCAGCTCAAGAAGCTTTCTACACGAAGCTTTCTTT; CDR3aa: CASSSRSFLHEAFF
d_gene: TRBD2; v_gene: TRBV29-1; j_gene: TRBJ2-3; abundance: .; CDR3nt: TGCAGCGTTGAAGATCCGCAGTCCTTAGCGGGAGGCACAGATACGCAGTATTTT; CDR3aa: CSVEDPQSLAGGTDTQYF
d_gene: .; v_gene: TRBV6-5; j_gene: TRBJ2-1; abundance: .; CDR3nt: TGTGCCAGCAGTTACTCGAGAGGGAGCTCCTACAATGAGCAGTTCTTC; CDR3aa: CASSYSRGSSYNEQFF
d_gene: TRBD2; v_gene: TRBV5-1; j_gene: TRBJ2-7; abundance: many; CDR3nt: TGCGCCAGCAGCCCACTAGCGGGCAACTCCTACGAGCAGTACTTC; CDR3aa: CASSPLAGNSYEQYF
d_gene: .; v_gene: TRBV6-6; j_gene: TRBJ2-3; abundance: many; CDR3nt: TGTGCCAGCAGTTACAGGGCGGGAAGCACAGATACGCAGTATTTT; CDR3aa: CASSYRAGSTDTQYF
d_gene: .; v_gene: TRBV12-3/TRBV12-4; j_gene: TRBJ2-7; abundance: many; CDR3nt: TGTGCCAGCAGGCCAGATAGCGGAGGCCTCTCCTACGAGCAGTACTTC; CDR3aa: CASRPDSGGLSYEQYF
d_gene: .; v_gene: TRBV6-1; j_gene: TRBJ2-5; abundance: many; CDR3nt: TGTGCCAGCACCCAAGAGACCCCTGGGGAGACCCAGTACTTC; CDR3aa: CASTQETPGETQYF
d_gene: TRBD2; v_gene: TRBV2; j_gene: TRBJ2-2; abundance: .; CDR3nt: TGTGCCAGCAGTGAGACGACTAGCATCGCCGGGGAGCTGTTTTTT; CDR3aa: CASSETTSIAGELFF
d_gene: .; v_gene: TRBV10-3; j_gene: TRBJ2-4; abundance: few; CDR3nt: TGTGCCATCAGCGGTGGGGAAAAAAACATTCAGTACTTC; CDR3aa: CAISGGEKNIQYF
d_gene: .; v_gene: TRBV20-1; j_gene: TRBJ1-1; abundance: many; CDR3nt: TGCAGTGCTAGAGAATTAGGCAGGGCGGATGAAGCTTTCTTT; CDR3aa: CSARELGRADEAFF